This T cell receptor (beta chain) appears in the sequencing data of a study of blood T cell repertoires in COVID-19. Turning to the study itself: Samples representing acute and convalescent COVID-19 were sourced from the United States, Italy and Spain. T cells, B-cell-depleted T cells, or PBMCs supplied cDNA or gDNA.

Seattle patient enrollment occurred during active infection, with longitudinal follow-up thereafter. The ends were cut back, 0 bases at V and 7 bases at J, with 11 bases in the middle. Germline V gives CDR1 SGDLS, CDR2 YYNGEE. The CDR3 has 14 amino acids. As handled by the study authors: Researchers report that nucleated cell counts were estimated from reference gene primer amplification. Clones were read by immunoSEQ multiplex PCR, and TCRdb kept only the in-frame ones, dropping some. V, J and clone size reflect that table, while D and trimming were determined from the DNA. The table has under 200,000 clones, 70% to 90% seen once.

This rearrangement joins TRBV9 to TRBJ2-4; no clear D gene. The material sequenced was peripheral blood. The sequence was collected from a woman aged 55 to 70 with COVID-19, enrolled during active disease. The CDR3 here is CASSVESGRNIQYF. The CDR3 nucleotides read TGTGCCAGCAGCGTAGAGTCGGGTCGGAACATTCAGTACTTC.